These T cell receptor beta chains were read from a single sample in a study of shared clonotypes between healthy human individuals. Produced via immunoSEQ multiplex PCR; TCRdb's table is partial and in-frame only. This sample has approximately 440,000 clones; 77% occur once, and the top ten carry more than 10%. Input material: PBMCs. These receptors originate from a woman aged 40 to 55 in good health. Some clones in this sample may be carry-over from other donors' samples. Each CDR3 is given with its conserved first and last residue. D genes are given only for firm matches. Not every row has a clone size; where given, it reads once, few, many or a size class.

d_call j_call clone_size v_call cdr3_aa cdr3_nt
- TRBJ1-2 few TRBV4-1 CASSQLKGGYGYTF TGCGCCAGCAGCCAGCTTAAAGGTGGCTATGGCTACACCTTC
- TRBJ1-2 - TRBV25-1 CASSDGSGGLGAKGGYTF TGTGCCAGCAGTGATGGGTCCGGAGGTTTGGGGGCAAAGGGTGGCTACACCTTC
- TRBJ2-2 - TRBV19 CAISSGERGANTGELFF TGTGCCATCTCATCCGGGGAAAGGGGGGCGAACACCGGGGAGCTGTTTTTT
- TRBJ2-2 - TRBV30 CAWRMGEGDTGELFF TGTGCCTGGAGGATGGGCGAGGGGGACACCGGGGAGCTGTTTTTT
TRBD1 TRBJ1-2 - TRBV5-4 CASSSGQGAIDYGYTF TGTGCCAGCAGTTCGGGACAGGGGGCTATTGACTATGGCTACACCTTC
TRBD1 TRBJ1-1 few TRBV30 CAWRADRELAEAFF TGTGCCTGGAGGGCAGACAGGGAACTTGCTGAAGCTTTCTTT
TRBD1 TRBJ1-4 - TRBV2 CASSGDSYNEKLFF TGTGCCAGCAGTGGGGACAGTTATAATGAAAAACTGTTTTTT
- TRBJ2-3 - TRBV18 CASSLDTDTQYF TGTGCCAGCTCACTGGACACAGATACGCAGTATTTT
- TRBJ2-1 - TRBV19 CASRLRTDNEQFF TGTGCCAGTAGATTGAGAACCGACAATGAGCAGTTCTTC
- TRBJ1-5 - TRBV7-2 CASSTGGGLQPQHF TGTGCCAGCAGCACGGGGGGGGGACTTCAGCCCCAGCATTTT
TRBD1 TRBJ1-5 - TRBV2 CASSPGTGRQPQHF TGTGCCAGCAGTCCCGGGACAGGGAGACAGCCCCAGCATTTT
TRBD1 TRBJ2-5 - TRBV5-1 CASLGTGGGETQYF TGCGCCAGCCTAGGGACAGGGGGCGGAGAGACCCAGTACTTC
- TRBJ1-1 - TRBV9 CASSVESWGYTEAFF TGTGCCAGCAGCGTAGAAAGCTGGGGGTACACTGAAGCTTTCTTT
- TRBJ2-5 - TRBV7-9 CASSLGLSRETQYF TGTGCCAGCAGCTTAGGGCTTAGCAGGGAGACCCAGTACTTC
- TRBJ2-5 once TRBV7-7 CASSPLPYGIQETQYF TGTGCCAGCAGCCCCCTTCCCTACGGGATACAAGAGACCCAGTACTTC
TRBD1 TRBJ2-1 - TRBV7-2 CASSTQGAIMREQFF TGTGCCAGCAGCACCCAGGGGGCCATAATGCGTGAGCAGTTCTTC
- TRBJ1-1 - TRBV5-6 CASSLYGAGEAFF TGTGCCAGCAGCTTGTACGGGGCGGGTGAAGCTTTCTTT
- TRBJ1-1 - TRBV13 CASSLWRGTEAFF TGTGCCAGCAGCTTATGGCGTGGGACTGAAGCTTTCTTT
- TRBJ2-2 - TRBV23-1 CASSQSGSPPWTTNTGELFF TGCGCCAGCAGTCAATCGGGCTCCCCCCCGTGGACAACAAACACCGGGGAGCTGTTTTTT
- TRBJ2-7 - TRBV7-3 CASSRGPSDEQYF TGTGCCAGCAGCCGAGGACCATCGGACGAGCAGTACTTC
- TRBJ1-4 - TRBV5-8 CASSKTGSGEKLFF TGTGCCAGCAGCAAGACAGGAAGTGGTGAAAAACTGTTTTTT
- TRBJ2-5 - TRBV5-1 CASSSRTEETQYF TGCGCCAGCAGCTCAAGGACAGAGGAGACCCAGTACTTC
- TRBJ2-7 - TRBV6-6 CASSLSQGFSVEQYF TGTGCCAGCAGCCTATCTCAGGGTTTTTCGGTTGAGCAGTACTTC
- TRBJ2-7 - TRBV2 CASSDRPSLSYEQYF TGTGCCAGCAGTGATCGGCCCAGTCTAAGCTACGAGCAGTACTTC
- TRBJ2-7 - TRBV19 CASSPLAASRGEQYF TGTGCCAGTAGCCCTTTAGCGGCTTCCCGGGGCGAGCAGTACTTC
- TRBJ1-1 - TRBV4-1 CASSLGGWGDTEAFF TGCGCCAGCAGCCTGGGTGGCTGGGGGGACACTGAAGCTTTCTTT
- TRBJ2-7 - TRBV11-3 CASSLGVAYEQYF TGTGCCAGCAGCTTAGGGGTTGCCTACGAGCAGTACTTC
- TRBJ2-7 - TRBV19 CASSGGGPSYEQYF TGTGCCAGTAGCGGCGGGGGCCCCTCCTACGAGCAGTACTTC
TRBD1 TRBJ2-7 - TRBV11-2 CASSHGTVYEQYF TGTGCCAGCAGCCATGGGACAGTCTACGAGCAGTACTTC
TRBD2 TRBJ2-2 - TRBV27 CASSSLAGGFTGELFF TGTGCCAGCAGTTCACTAGCGGGAGGTTTCACCGGGGAGCTGTTTTTT
- TRBJ1-2 - TRBV28 CASSRNSDGYGYTF TGTGCCAGCAGCCGGAATAGCGACGGCTATGGCTACACCTTC
TRBD2 TRBJ2-5 - TRBV19 CATSSGGYQETQYF TGTGCCACCTCTAGCGGGGGGTACCAAGAGACCCAGTACTTC
- TRBJ2-1 many TRBV5-1 CASEERGGSEQFF TGCGCCAGTGAGGAGCGAGGGGGGAGTGAGCAGTTCTTC
TRBD2 TRBJ2-7 - TRBV10-3 CAISEPIARTSVYEQYF TGTGCCATCAGTGAACCTATCGCACGGACTAGCGTCTACGAGCAGTACTTC
TRBD1 TRBJ2-2 few TRBV28 CASSSPGQGTGELFF TGTGCCAGCAGTTCACCGGGACAGGGAACCGGGGAGCTGTTTTTT
- TRBJ2-5 - TRBV27 CASISVTQYF TGTGCCAGCATATCGGTGACCCAGTACTTC
TRBD1 TRBJ2-7 - TRBV7-9 CASSLAGTGVEQYF TGTGCCAGCAGCTTAGCGGGGACAGGGGTCGAGCAGTACTTC
- TRBJ1-5 few TRBV10-1 CAIPRGPQHF TGCGCCATCCCAAGGGGGCCCCAGCATTTT
- TRBJ1-5 once TRBV4-3 CASSRYLGQPQHF TGCGCCAGCAGTAGGTATCTCGGTCAGCCCCAGCATTTT
TRBD1 TRBJ2-2 - TRBV5-1 CASSVAGTDLNTGELFF TGCGCCAGCAGCGTAGCCGGGACAGATCTGAACACCGGGGAGCTGTTTTTT
- TRBJ2-7 - TRBV7-6 CASSLYPGIYEQYF TGTGCCAGCAGCTTATATCCAGGGATCTACGAGCAGTACTTC
- TRBJ1-6 - TRBV6-6 CASRDRRLAPLHF TGTGCCAGCAGAGACAGGCGCCTTGCACCCCTCCACTTT
TRBD1 TRBJ1-2 - TRBV7-8 CASSRQGLYGYTF TGTGCCAGCAGCCGACAGGGCCTCTATGGCTACACCTTC
TRBD1 TRBJ2-7 - TRBV18 CASSPGQASYEQYF TGTGCCAGCTCACCGGGACAGGCGTCCTACGAGCAGTACTTC
- TRBJ2-4 - TRBV4-1 CASSQAWGGSKNIQYF TGCGCCAGCAGCCAAGCCTGGGGCGGGTCCAAAAACATTCAGTACTTC
TRBD2 TRBJ2-1 once TRBV28 CASSFSLAGAYNEQFF TGTGCCAGCAGTTTCTCGCTAGCGGGAGCCTACAATGAGCAGTTCTTC
TRBD1 TRBJ2-7 many TRBV11-2 CASSQGIGAGGWDEQYF TGTGCCAGCAGCCAGGGTATTGGGGCAGGGGGCTGGGACGAGCAGTACTTC